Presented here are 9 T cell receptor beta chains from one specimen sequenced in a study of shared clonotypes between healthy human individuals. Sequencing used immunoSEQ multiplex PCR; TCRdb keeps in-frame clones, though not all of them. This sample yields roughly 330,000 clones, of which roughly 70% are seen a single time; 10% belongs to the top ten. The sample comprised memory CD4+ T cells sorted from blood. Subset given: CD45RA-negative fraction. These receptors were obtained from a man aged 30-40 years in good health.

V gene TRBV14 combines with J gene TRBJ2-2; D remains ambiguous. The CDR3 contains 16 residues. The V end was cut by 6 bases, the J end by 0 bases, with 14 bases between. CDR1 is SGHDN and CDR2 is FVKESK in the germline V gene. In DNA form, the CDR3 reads TGTGCCAGCAGTCGGAACCTTGGGGCGAACACCGGGGAGCTGTTTTTT. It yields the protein CASSRNLGANTGELFF. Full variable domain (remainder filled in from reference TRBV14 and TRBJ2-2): EAGVTQFPSHSVIEKGQTVTLRCDPISGHDNLYWYRRVMGKEIKFLLHFVKESKQDESGMPNNRFLAERTGGTYSTLKVQPAELEDSGVYFCASSRNLGANTGELFFGEGSRLTVL.

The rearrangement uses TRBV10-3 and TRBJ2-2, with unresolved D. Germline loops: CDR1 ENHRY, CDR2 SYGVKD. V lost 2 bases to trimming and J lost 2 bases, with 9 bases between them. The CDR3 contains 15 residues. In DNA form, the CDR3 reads TGTGCCATCAGTGAGGGCGGACCCAACACCGGGGAGCTGTTTTTT. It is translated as CAISEGGPNTGELFF.

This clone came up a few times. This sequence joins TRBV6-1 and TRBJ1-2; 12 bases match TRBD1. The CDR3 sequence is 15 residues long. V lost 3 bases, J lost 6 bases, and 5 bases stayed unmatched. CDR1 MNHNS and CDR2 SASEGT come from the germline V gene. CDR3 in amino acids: CASSDTGTGGHGYTF. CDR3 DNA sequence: TGTGCCAGCAGTGATACCGGGACAGGGGGCCATGGCTACACCTTC.

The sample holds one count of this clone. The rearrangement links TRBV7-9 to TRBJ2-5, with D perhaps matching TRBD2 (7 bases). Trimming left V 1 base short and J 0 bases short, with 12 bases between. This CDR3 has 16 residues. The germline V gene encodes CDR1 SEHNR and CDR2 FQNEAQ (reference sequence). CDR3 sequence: CASSLGGGGNQETQYF. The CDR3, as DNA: TGTGCCAGCAGCTTAGGAGGCGGGGGCAACCAAGAGACCCAGTACTTC.

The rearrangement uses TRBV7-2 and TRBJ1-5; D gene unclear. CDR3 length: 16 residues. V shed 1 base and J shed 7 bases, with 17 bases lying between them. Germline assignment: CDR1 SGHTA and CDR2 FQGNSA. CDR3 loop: CASSLDHSLTGQPQHF. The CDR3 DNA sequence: TGTGCCAGCAGCTTAGATCACTCTCTCACGGGGCAGCCCCAGCATTTT.

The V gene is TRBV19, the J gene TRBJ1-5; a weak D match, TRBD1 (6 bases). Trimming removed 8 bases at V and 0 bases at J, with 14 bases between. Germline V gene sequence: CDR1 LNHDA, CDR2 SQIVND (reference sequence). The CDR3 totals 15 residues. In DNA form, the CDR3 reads TGTGCCAGTGTCAACAGGGCGCATAGCAATCAGCCCCAGCATTTT. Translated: CASVNRAHSNQPQHF.

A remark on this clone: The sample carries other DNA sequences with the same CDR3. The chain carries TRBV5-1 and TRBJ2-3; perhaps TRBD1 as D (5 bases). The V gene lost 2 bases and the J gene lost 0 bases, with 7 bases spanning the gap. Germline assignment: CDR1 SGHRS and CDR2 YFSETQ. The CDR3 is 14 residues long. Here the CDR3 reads CASSFPGSTDTQYF. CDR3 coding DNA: TGCGCCAGCAGCTTCCCAGGGAGCACAGATACGCAGTATTTT. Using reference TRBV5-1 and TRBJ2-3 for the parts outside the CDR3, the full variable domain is KAGVTQTPRYLIKTRGQQVTLSCSPISGHRSVSWYQQTPGQGLQFLFEYFSETQRNKGNFPGRFSGRQFSNSRSEMNVSTLELGDSALYLCASSFPGSTDTQYFGPGTRLTVL.

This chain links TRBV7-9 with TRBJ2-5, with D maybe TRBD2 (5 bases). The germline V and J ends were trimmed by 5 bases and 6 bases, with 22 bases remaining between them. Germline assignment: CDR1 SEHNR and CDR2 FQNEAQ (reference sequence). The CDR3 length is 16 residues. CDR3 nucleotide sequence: TGTGCCAGCAGCCCGTTGGGTGGGAGATTCGGGAAGACCCAGTACTTC. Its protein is CASSPLGGRFGKTQYF.

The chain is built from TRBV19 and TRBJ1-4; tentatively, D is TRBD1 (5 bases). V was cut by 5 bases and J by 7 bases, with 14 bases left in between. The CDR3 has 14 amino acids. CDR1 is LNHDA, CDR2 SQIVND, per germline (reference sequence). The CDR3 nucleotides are TGTGCCAGTAGTTTGGCAGGGACGTCTGAAAAACTGTTTTTT. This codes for CASSLAGTSEKLFF.